This T cell receptor (beta chain) was sequenced for a study of T cells after posttransplantation cyclophosphamide. Study findings and constraints: Later blood repertoires were often dominated by clones from the donor CD8+ memory compartment.

Germline-derived CDR1 and CDR2 are MNHEY and SVGAGI. The CDR3 covers 16 residues. V lost 4 bases to trimming and J lost 1 base, with 16 bases between them. This clone appeared once. What it binds is unknown. Method: immunoSEQ multiplex PCR; TCRdb's copy keeps in-frame clones and lacks some. The sample lists 45,000 to 65,000 clones, around 83% occurring once. This chain joins TRBV6-5 and TRBJ1-1, with D perhaps matching TRBD1 (5 bases). Sequenced material: PBMCs. The receptor was isolated from a man aged 25 to 40 with a blood cancer, CMV-positive, and with a related stem cell donor. The CDR3 sequence is CASSSTVGGGNTEAFF. Here the CDR3 DNA reads TGTGCCAGCAGTTCTACGGTGGGGGGTGGGAACACTGAAGCTTTCTTT.